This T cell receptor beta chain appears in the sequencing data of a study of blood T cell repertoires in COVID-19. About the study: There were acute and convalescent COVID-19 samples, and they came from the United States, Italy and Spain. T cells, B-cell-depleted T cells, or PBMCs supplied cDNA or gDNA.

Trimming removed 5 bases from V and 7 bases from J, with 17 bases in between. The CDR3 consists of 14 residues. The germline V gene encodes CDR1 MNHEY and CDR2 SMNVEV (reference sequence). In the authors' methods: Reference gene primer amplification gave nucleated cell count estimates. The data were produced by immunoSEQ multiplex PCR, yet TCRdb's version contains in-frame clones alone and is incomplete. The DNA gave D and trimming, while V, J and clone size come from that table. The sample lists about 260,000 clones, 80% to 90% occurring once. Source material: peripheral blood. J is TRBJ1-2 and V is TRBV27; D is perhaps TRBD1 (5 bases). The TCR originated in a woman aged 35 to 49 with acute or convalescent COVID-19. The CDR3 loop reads CASSPQGPDRGYTF. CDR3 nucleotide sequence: TGTGCCAGCAGTCCTCAGGGCCCGGATCGTGGCTACACCTTC.